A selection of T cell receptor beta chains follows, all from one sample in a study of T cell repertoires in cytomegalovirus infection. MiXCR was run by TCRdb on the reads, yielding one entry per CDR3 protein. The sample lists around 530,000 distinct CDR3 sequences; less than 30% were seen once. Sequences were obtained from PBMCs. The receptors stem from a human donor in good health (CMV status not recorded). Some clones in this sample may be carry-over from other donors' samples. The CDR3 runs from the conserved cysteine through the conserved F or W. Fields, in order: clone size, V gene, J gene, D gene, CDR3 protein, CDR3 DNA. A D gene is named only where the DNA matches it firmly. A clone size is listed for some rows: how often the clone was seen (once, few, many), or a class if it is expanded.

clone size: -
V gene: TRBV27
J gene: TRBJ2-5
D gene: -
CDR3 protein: CASSSGRFQETQYF
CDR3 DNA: TGTGCCAGCAGTTCGGGACGGTTCCAAGAGACCCAGTACTTC

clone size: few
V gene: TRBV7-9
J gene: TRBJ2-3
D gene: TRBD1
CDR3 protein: CASSRDRGLADTQYF
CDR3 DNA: TGTGCCAGCAGCCGAGACAGGGGGCTCGCAGATACGCAGTATTTT

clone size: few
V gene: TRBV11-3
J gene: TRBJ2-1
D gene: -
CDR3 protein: CASSWRTYNEQFF
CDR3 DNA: TGTGCCAGCAGCTGGCGGACGTACAATGAGCAGTTCTTC

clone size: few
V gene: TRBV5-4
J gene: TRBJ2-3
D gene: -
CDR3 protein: CASSSQPSNTDTQYF
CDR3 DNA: TGTGCCAGCAGCTCCCAACCATCTAACACAGATACGCAGTATTTT

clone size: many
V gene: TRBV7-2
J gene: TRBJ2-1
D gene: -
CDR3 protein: CASSSARTRGGASYNEQFF
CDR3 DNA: TGTGCCAGCAGCTCAGCCCGAACAAGGGGGGGTGCGTCCTACAATGAGCAGTTCTTC

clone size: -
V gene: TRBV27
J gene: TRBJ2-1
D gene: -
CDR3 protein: CASSRNGHNEQFF
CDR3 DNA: TGTGCCAGCAGTCGAAATGGCCACAATGAGCAGTTCTTC

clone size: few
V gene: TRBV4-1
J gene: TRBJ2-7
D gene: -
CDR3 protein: CASSQERQVSYEQYF
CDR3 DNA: TGCGCCAGCAGCCAAGAACGACAGGTATCCTACGAGCAGTACTTC

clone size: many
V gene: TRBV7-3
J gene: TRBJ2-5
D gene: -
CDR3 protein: CASSLAHLQETQYF
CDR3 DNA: TGTGCCAGCAGCTTAGCACACCTCCAAGAGACCCAGTACTTC

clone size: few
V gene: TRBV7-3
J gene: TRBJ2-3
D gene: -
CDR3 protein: CASSPHGPRNTDTQYF
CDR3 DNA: TGTGCCAGCAGCCCGCACGGGCCCAGAAACACAGATACGCAGTATTTT

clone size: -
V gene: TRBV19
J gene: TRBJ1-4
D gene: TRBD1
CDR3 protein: CASSLHRGWVEKLFF
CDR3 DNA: TGTGCCAGTAGTCTGCACAGGGGATGGGTTGAAAAACTGTTTTTT

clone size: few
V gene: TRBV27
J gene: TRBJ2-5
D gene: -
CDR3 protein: CASAATRSGTQYF
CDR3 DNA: TGTGCCAGCGCGGCCACAAGGAGTGGGACCCAGTACTTC

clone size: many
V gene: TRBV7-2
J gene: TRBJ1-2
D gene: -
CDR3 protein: CASTLGTLRGYGYTF
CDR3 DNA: TGTGCCAGCACCCTAGGAACCCTTAGGGGCTATGGCTACACCTTC

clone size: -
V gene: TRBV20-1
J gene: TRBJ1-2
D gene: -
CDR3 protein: CSARDRGAAAFGGYTF
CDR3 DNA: TGCAGTGCTAGAGATAGAGGGGCGGCGGCCTTCGGTGGCTACACCTTC

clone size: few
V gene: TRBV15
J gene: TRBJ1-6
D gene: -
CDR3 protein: CATSRDRNSYSPLHF
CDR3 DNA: TGTGCCACCAGCAGAGATCGGAACAGTTATTCACCCCTCCACTTT

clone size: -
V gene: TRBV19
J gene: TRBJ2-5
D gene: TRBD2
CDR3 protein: CASSEGLAGGQETQYF
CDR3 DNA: TGTGCCAGTAGTGAAGGACTAGCGGGAGGACAAGAGACCCAGTACTTC

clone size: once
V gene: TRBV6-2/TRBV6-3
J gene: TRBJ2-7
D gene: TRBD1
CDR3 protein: CASSFPSSGTGDYEQYF
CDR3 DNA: TGTGCCAGCAGTTTCCCCTCATCCGGGACAGGAGACTACGAGCAGTACTTC

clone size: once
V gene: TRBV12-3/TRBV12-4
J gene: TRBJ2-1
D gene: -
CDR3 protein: CASRGAGGRNEQFF
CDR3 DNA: TGTGCCAGCAGGGGGGCCGGGGGCAGAAATGAGCAGTTCTTC

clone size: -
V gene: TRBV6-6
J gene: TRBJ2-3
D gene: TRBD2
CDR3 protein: CASSTFGRATDTQYF
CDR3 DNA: TGTGCCAGCAGCACCTTCGGGAGGGCCACAGATACGCAGTATTTT

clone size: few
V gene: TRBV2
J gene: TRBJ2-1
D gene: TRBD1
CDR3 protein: CASITIGDRSDNEQFF
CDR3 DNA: TGTGCCAGCATCACTATAGGGGACAGGTCAGACAATGAGCAGTTCTTC

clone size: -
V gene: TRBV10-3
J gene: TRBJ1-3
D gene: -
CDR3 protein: CAIRGAEGDTIYF
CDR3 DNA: TGTGCCATCAGGGGGGCCGAGGGGGACACCATATATTTT

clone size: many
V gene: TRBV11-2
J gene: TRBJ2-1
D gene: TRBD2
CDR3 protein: CASSRAGTAWHNEQFF
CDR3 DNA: TGTGCCAGCAGCCGAGCGGGGACTGCTTGGCACAATGAGCAGTTCTTC

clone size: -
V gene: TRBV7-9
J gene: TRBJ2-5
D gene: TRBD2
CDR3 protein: CASRQSLAGGRGETQYF
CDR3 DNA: TGTGCCAGCAGACAAAGCCTAGCGGGAGGGCGAGGGGAGACCCAGTACTTC